Included here is one T cell receptor (beta chain) sequence, with context. Its matching antigen is unknown. A second PCR, run for roughly 7 to 11 cycles, used a sample-barcoded 5' primer plus a J-beta primer mix. MiXCR, applied by TCRdb to the 5' RACE reads, yields one record per CDR3 protein. The data hold 750,000 to 950,000 distinct CDR3 sequences, with about 55% observed a single time. Each of the donors had around 9 milliliters of peripheral blood drawn into EDTA-treated Vacutainer tubes. The data belong to a study of blood T cells in healthy people across ages. Overall study results and limits: Donors of long life had a larger count of naive CD4+ cells and greater diversity than aged donors.

V lost 7 bases, J lost 11 bases, and 26 bases lay in between. The CDR3 has 15 residues. Germline CDR1 reads MNHEY; CDR2 reads SVGEGT. Sequenced sample: blood. The clonotype comes from a man at least 80 years old in good health. V and J are TRBV6-2 or TRBV6-3 and TRBJ2-5, with D possibly being TRBD1 or TRBD2 (5 bases each). The CDR3 is CASKIGGDSYNEQYF. CDR3 coding DNA: TGTGCCAGCAAGATTGGGGGAGATTCCTACAATGAGCAGTACTTC.